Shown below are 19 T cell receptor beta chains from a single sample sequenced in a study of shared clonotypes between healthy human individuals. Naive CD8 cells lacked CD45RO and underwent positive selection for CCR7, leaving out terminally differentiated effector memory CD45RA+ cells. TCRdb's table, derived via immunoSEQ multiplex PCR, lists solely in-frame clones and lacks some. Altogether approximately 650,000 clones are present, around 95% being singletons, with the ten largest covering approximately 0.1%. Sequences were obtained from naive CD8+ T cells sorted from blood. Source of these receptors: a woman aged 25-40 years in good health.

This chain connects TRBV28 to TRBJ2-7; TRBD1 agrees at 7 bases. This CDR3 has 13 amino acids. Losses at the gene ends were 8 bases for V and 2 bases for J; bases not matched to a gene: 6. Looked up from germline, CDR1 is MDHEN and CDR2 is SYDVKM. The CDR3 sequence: CASQTGVTYEQYF. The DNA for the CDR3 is TGTGCCAGCCAAACAGGGGTAACCTACGAGCAGTACTTC. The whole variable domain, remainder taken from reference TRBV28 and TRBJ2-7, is DVKVTQSSRYLVKRTGEKVFLECVQDMDHENMFWYRQDPGLGLRLIYFSYDVKMKEKGDIPEGYSVSREKKERFSLILESASTNQTSMYLCASQTGVTYEQYFGPGTRLTVT.

CDR3 residues: CASSLVVVAGGGETQYF. CDR3 sequence (DNA): TGTGCCAGCAGCTTGGTCGTTGTAGCGGGAGGAGGAGAGACCCAGTACTTC. The V and J genes are TRBV5-4 and TRBJ2-5, with 10 bases matching TRBD2. CDR3 length: 17 residues. The V and J ends lost 0 bases and 4 bases, in that order; junction bases with no gene match: 9. Germline CDR1 is SGHNT and CDR2 is YYREEE (reference sequence).

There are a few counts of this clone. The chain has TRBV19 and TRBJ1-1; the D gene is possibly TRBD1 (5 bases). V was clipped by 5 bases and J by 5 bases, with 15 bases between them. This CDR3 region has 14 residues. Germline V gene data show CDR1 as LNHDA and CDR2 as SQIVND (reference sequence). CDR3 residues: CASSDPGTDTEAFF. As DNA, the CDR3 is TGTGCCAGTAGTGACCCCGGGACTGATACTGAAGCTTTCTTT.

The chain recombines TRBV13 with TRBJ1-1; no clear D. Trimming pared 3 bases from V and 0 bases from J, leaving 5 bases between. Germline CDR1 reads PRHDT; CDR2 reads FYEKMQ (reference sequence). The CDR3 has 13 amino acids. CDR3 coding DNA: TGTGCCAGCAGCTTTTATATGAACACTGAAGCTTTCTTT. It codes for CASSFYMNTEAFF. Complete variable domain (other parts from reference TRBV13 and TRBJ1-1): AAGVIQSPRHLIKEKRETATLKCYPIPRHDTVYWYQQGPGQDPQFLISFYEKMQSDKGSIPDRFSAQQFSDYHSELNMSSLELGDSALYFCASSFYMNTEAFFGQGTRLTVV.

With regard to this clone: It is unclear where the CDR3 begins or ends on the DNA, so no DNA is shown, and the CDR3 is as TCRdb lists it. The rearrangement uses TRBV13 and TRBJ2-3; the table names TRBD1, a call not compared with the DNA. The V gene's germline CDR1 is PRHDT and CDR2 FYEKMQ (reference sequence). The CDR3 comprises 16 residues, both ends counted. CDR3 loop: CASSSFGPGSTDTQYF.

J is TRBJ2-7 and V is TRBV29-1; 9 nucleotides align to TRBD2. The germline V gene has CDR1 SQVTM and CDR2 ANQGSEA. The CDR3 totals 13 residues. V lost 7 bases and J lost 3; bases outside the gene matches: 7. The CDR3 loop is CSAQGLAGYEQYF. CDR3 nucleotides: TGCAGCGCCCAGGGACTAGCTGGCTACGAGCAGTACTTC.

The CDR3 is CASSLDGNSYNEQFF. Written as DNA, the CDR3 is TGTGCCAGCAGCTTGGACGGGAACTCCTACAATGAGCAGTTCTTC. The rearrangement links TRBV7-9 to TRBJ2-1; TRBD2 is a possible D gene (5 bases). The germline V gene encodes CDR1 SEHNR and CDR2 FQNEAQ (reference sequence). The length of the CDR3 is 15 residues. The V end was cut by 3 bases, the J end by 0 bases, with 9 bases between.

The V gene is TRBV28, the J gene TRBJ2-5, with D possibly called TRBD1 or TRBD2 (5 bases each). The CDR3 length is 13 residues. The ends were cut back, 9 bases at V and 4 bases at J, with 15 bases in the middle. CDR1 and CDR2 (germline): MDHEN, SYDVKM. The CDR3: CARRGELLETQYF. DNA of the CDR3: TGTGCCAGACGAGGGGAGCTCTTAGAGACCCAGTACTTC.

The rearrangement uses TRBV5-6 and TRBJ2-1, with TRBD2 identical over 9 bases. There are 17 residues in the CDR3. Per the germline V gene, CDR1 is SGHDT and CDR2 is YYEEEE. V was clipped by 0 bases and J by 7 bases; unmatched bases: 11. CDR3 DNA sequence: TGTGCCAGCAGCTTGGCCGCTAGCGGGACCCTCGGGAATGAGCAGTTCTTC. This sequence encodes CASSLAASGTLGNEQFF.

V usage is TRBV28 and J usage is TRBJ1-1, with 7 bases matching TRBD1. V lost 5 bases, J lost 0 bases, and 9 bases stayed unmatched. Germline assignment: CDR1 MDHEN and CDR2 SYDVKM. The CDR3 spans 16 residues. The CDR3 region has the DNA TGTGCCAGCAGTCTCCGACAGGGCTTCATGAACACTGAAGCTTTCTTT. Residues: CASSLRQGFMNTEAFF.

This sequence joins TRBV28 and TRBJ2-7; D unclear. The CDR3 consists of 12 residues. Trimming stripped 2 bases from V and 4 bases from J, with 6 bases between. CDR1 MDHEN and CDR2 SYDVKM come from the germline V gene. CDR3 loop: CASSLAVYEQYF. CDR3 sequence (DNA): TGTGCCAGCAGTTTAGCGGTGTACGAGCAGTACTTC.

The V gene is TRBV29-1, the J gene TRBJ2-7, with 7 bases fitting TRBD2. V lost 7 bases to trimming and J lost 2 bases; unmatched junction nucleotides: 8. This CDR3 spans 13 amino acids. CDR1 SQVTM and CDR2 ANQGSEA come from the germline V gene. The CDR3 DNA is TGCAGCGCTGGGGAGGGCCCTACCTACGAGCAGTACTTC. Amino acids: CSAGEGPTYEQYF.

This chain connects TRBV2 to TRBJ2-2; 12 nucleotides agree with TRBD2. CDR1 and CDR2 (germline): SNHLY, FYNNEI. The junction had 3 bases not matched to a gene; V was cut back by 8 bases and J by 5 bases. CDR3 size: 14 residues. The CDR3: CASLGLAGTGELFF. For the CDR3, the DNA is TGTGCCAGCCTGGGACTAGCGGGTACCGGGGAGCTGTTTTTT. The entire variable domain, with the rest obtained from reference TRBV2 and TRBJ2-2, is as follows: EPEVTQTPSHQVTQMGQEVILRCVPISNHLYFYWYRQILGQKVEFLVSFYNNEISEKSEIFDDQFSVERPDGSNFTLKIRSTKLEDSAMYFCASLGLAGTGELFFGEGSRLTVL.

In DNA, the CDR3 is TGTGCCAGCAGCTTGGGTCGGATGCTAAACACCATATATTTT. Protein sequence: CASSLGRMLNTIYF. This chain links TRBV5-6 with TRBJ1-3; no firm D call. The germline gives CDR1 SGHDT, CDR2 YYEEEE. The V end lost 0 bases, the J end lost 6 bases, and 10 bases lay between the germline ends. This CDR3 region has 14 residues.

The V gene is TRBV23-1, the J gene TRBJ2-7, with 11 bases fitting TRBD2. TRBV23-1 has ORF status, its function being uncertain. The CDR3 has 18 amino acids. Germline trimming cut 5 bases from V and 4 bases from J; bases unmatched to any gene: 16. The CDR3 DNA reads TGCGCCAGCAGTTCGACAGGGGTTACTAGCGGGAGTAGATACGAGCAGTACTTC. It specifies CASSSTGVTSGSRYEQYF.

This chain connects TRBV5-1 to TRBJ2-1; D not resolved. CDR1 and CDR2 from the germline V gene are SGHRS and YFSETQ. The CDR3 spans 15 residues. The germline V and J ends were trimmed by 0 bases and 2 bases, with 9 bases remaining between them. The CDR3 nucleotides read TGCGCCAGCAGCTTGGCAAGGTCCGCCTACAATGAGCAGTTCTTC. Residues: CASSLARSAYNEQFF.

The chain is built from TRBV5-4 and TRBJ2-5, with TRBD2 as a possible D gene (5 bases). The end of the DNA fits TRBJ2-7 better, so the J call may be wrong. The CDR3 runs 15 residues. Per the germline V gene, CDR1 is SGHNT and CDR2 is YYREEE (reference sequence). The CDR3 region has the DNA TGTGCCAGCAGCTTGTCGAGTGGAGGTAGTGGCGAGCAGTACTTC. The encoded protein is CASSLSSGGSGEQYF.

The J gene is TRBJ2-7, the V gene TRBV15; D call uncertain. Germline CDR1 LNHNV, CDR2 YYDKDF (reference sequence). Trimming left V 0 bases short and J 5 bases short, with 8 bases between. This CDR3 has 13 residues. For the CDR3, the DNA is TGTGCCACCAGCAGAGATCGTTTACACGAGCAGTACTTC. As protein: CATSRDRLHEQYF.

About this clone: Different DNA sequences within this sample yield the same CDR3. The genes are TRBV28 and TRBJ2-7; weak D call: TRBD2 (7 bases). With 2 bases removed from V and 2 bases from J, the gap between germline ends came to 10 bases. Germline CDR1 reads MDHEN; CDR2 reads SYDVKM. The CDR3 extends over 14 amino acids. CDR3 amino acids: CASSLRGGPYEQYF. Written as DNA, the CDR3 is TGTGCCAGCAGTTTAAGGGGGGGCCCCTACGAGCAGTACTTC.